This TCR beta chain was recorded in a study of T cells in Graves' hyperthyroidism and ophthalmopathy (dated by TCRdb to between 2019 and 2020). Looking at the study overall: Peripheral blood samples were taken at the time of initial diagnosis, prior to any treatment. The 100 discovery patients were randomly divided into training and test sets at a 7:3 ratio. In more than 5 Graves' hyperthyroidism patients, the study also compared T-cell repertoires from thyroid tissue with T-cell repertoires from blood. Whether ophthalmopathy could be predicted prospectively was tested in an independent validation cohort made up of under 20 hyperthyroidism patients plus 17 patients who later progressed to ophthalmopathy. TCR Vbeta CDR3 sequencing of approximately 140 peripheral blood samples (approximately 44 ophthalmopathy, roughly 72 hyperthyroidism and some 17 progressor patients) is reported in the paper. Following sampling, methimazole starting at 30 mg daily was given to hyperthyroidism patients, and high-dose intravenous methylprednisolone was given to ophthalmopathy patients. To identify distinguishing TCR V-J signatures, a discovery cohort of 90 to 100 patients was used, comprising roughly 45 with Graves' ophthalmopathy and around 57 with stable Graves' hyperthyroidism.

This clonotype has more than one count but fewer than ten. This clone's antigen is unknown. No base-level quality is on record; no much larger clone is a single base apart. Amplification of TCR beta CDR3 regions was carried out from RNA transcripts. For the first round of RT-PCR on the TCR CDR3, the HTBI primer set was used together with the Qiagen OneStep RT-PCR kit. The libraries were constructed in a second round of multiplex PCR and then size-selected and purified. Paired-end sequencing of the libraries was performed with 100 bp reads on an Illumina HiSeq2000. In the original analysis: SOAPnuke was used to process the raw data, removing reads that contained adapters or uncalled bases, had a mean Phred below 15, or lacked an exact match to the constant primer or identifier. COPE v1.2.5 was used to merge high-quality paired reads, and clonotypes were defined as unique nucleotide sequences. MiTCR v1.1 was used to align the clonotypes against IMGT TRBV, TRBD and TRBJ reference segments. Only V-J combinations with frequency above 0.0001, covering roughly 99% of repertoires, were analysed. The TCS score was defined as the ratio of F50 (clonal expansion) to E x V (chaos), calculated using BLOSUM62-based TCRdist between CDR3 peptides within each V-J. Welch's t-statistics and random forest reduced several hundred V-J features to about 12, which were used in a naive Bayes classifier (R e1071). TCRdb itself trimmed the public reads at Q25 with fastp, ran MiXCR and retained productive beta chains. CDR3 protein duplicates are merged, each entry listing the most common genes and DNA. None of the V and J calls come from the authors' own analysis; TCRdb made them. Recorded for this sample are roughly 400,000 distinct CDR3 sequences; around 15% of them occurred a single time. Jointly, the top ten make up around 27% of the sample.

Ophthalmopathy patients had moderately to severely active disease, with a Clinical Activity Score of 3 or more, a NOSPECS grade of 4 or more, and a disease duration of less than 3 months. Patients with uncontrolled infections, other autoimmune diseases, pregnancy or lactation were excluded. Diagnoses were based on clinical symptoms, serum thyroxine and TRAb, thyroid ultrasound and orbital computed tomography. PBMCs were isolated from 8 to 10 ml of fresh peripheral blood by Ficoll-Paque density gradient centrifugation. Total RNA was extracted using Trizol reagent, and RNA quality was assessed on an Agilent 2100 Bioanalyzer. As encoded in the germline V gene, CDR1 is MNHNS while CDR2 is SASEGT. Including the terminal cysteine and phenylalanine, the CDR3 comprises 11 residues. This entry keeps only the CDR3 DNA: 33 bases, framed from base 1. The junction shows trimming of 7 bases on V and 7 bases on J, plus 10 bases between the germline ends.

General study outcomes and caveats: Sample size was not statistically predetermined, and investigators were not blinded to group allocation. In validation, the model predicted progression to ophthalmopathy with around 71% sensitivity and approximately 72% specificity, a median of about six months before onset. Most expanded thyroid clonotypes (frequency above 0.001) were also detected in blood, suggesting blood repertoires may reflect thyroid immune responses. A 13 V-J signature model separated ophthalmopathy from stable hyperthyroidism, with roughly 88% sensitivity and 81.08% specificity in cross-validation and 80%/75% in testing.

Sequenced: blood. This sequence was found in a middle-aged man with Graves' ophthalmopathy. The chain is encoded by TRBV6-1 joined to TRBJ1-2; no D gene call is confident. The CDR3 region: CASTRAGGYTF. The sequence in DNA is TGTGCCAGCACTAGAGCGGGTGGCTACACCTTC.